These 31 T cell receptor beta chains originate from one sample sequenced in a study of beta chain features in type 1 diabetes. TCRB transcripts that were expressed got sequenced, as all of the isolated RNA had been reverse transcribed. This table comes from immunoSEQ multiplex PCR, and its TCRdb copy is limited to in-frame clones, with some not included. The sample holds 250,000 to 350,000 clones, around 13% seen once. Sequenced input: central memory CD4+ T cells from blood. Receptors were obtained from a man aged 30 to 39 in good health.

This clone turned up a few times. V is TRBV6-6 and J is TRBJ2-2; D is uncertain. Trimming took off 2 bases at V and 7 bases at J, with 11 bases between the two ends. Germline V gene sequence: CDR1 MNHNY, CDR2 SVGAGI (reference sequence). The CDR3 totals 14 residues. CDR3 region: CASSYQWGHGELFF. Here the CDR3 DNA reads TGTGCCAGCAGTTACCAATGGGGTCACGGGGAGCTGTTTTTT.

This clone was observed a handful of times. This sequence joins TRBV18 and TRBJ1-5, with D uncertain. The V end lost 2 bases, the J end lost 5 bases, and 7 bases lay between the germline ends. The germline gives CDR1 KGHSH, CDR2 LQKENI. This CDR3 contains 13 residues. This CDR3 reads CASSPSGDQPQHF. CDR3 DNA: TGTGCCAGCTCACCAAGCGGTGATCAGCCCCAGCATTTT. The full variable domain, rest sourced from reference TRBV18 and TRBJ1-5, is NAGVMQNPRHLVRRRGQEARLRCSPMKGHSHVYWYRQLPEEGLKFMVYLQKENIIDESGMPKERFSAEFPKEGPSILRIQQVVRGDSAAYFCASSPSGDQPQHFGDGTRLSIL.

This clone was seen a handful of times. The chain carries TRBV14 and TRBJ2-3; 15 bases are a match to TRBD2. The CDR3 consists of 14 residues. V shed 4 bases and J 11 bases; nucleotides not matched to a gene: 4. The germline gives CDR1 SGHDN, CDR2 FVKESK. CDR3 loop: CASSRTSGGARQYF. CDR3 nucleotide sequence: TGTGCCAGCAGCCGGACTAGCGGGGGGGCGAGGCAGTATTTT. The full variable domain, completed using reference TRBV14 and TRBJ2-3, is EAGVTQFPSHSVIEKGQTVTLRCDPISGHDNLYWYRRVMGKEIKFLLHFVKESKQDESGMPNNRFLAERTGGTYSTLKVQPAELEDSGVYFCASSRTSGGARQYFGPGTRLTVL.

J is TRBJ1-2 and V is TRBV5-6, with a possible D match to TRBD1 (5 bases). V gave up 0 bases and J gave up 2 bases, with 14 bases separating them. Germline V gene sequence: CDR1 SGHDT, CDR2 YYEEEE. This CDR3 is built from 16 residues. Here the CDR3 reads CASSLVGGTVNYGYTF. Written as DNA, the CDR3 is TGTGCCAGCAGCTTGGTTGGGGGGACGGTCAACTATGGCTACACCTTC.

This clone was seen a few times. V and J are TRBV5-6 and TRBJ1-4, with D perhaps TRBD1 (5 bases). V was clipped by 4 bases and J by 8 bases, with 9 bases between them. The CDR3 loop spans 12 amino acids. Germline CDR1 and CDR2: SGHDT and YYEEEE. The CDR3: CASSGTGEKLFF. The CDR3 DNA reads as TGTGCCAGCAGCGGGACTGGGGAAAAACTGTTTTTT.

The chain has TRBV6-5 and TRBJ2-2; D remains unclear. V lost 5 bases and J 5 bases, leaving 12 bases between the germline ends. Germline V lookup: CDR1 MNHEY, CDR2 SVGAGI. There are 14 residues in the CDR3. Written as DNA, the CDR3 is TGTGCCAGCAGTGCAAACGGCGTAACCGGGGAGCTGTTTTTT. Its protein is CASSANGVTGELFF.

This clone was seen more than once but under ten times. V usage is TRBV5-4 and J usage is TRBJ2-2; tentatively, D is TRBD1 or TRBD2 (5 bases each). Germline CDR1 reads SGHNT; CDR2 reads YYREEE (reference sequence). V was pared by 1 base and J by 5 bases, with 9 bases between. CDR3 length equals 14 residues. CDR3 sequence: CASSLTGGTGELFF. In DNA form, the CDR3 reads TGTGCCAGCAGCTTGACTGGGGGAACCGGGGAGCTGTTTTTT.

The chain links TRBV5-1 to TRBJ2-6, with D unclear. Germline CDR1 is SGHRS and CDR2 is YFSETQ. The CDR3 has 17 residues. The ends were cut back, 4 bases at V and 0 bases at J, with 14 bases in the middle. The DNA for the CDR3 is TGCGCCAGCAGCGCTGGCCGGCTTAGCTCTGGGGCCAACGTCCTGACTTTC. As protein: CASSAGRLSSGANVLTF.

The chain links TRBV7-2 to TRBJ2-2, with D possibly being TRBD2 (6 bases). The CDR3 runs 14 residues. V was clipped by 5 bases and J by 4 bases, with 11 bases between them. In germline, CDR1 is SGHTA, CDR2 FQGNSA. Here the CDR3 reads CASSRERGTGELFF. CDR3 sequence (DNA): TGTGCCAGCAGCCGGGAGAGGGGCACCGGGGAGCTGTTTTTT.

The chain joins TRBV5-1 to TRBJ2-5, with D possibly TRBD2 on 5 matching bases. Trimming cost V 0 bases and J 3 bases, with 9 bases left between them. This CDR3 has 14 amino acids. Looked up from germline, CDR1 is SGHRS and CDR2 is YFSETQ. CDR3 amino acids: CASSLASSEETQYF. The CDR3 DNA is TGCGCCAGCAGCTTGGCGAGTAGCGAAGAGACCCAGTACTTC.

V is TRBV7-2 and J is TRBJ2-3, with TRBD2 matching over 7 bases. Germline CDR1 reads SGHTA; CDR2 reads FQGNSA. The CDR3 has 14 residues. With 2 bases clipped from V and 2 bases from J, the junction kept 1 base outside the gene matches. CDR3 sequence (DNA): TGTGCCAGCAGCTTACGGGGGGACACAGATACGCAGTATTTT. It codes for CASSLRGDTDTQYF.

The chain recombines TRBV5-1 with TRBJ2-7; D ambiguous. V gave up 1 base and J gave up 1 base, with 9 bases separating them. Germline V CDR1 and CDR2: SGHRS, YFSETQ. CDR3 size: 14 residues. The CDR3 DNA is TGCGCCAGCAGCTTGCAGCCCCAGTCCTACGAGCAGTACTTC. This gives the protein CASSLQPQSYEQYF.

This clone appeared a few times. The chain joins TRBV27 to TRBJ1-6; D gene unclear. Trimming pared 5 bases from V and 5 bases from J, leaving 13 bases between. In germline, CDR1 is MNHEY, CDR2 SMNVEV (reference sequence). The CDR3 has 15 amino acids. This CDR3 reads CASSIRTFNNSPLHF. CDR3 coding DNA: TGTGCCAGCAGTATCCGGACCTTTAATAATTCACCCCTCCACTTT.

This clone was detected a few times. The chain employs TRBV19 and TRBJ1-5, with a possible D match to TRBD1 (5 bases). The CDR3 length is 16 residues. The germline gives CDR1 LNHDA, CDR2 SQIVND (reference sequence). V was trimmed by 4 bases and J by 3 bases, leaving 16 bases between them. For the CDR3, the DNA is TGTGCCAGTAGTAACACCCGACGGGGGTTCAATCAGCCCCAGCATTTT. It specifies CASSNTRRGFNQPQHF.

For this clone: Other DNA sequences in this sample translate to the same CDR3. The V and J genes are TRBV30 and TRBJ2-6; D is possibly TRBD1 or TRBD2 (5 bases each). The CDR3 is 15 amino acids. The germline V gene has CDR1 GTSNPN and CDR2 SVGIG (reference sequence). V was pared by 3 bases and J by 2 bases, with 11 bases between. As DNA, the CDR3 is TGTGCCTGGAGGAGCCTGGGGGCTGGGGCCAACGTCCTGACTTTC. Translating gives CAWRSLGAGANVLTF.

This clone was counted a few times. The CDR3 DNA follows: TGTGCCAGCAGCTTAGTTTCTAGGCTTTCGGACAATGAGCAGTTCTTC. This encodes CASSLVSRLSDNEQFF. The chain uses TRBV11-2 and TRBJ2-1; D unclear. Germline CDR1 reads SGHAT; CDR2 reads FQNNGV. Trimming left V 1 base short and J 5 bases short, with 15 bases between. The CDR3 loop spans 16 amino acids.

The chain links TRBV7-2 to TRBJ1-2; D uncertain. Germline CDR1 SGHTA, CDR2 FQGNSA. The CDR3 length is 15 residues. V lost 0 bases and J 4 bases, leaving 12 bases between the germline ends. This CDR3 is CASSLARELSYGYTF. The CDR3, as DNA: TGTGCCAGCAGCTTAGCGCGAGAATTAAGCTATGGCTACACCTTC.

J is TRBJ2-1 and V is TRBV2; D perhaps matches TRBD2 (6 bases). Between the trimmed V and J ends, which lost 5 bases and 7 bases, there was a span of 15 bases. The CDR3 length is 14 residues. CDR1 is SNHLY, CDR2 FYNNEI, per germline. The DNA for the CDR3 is TGTGCCAGCAGTACGGGGGAAGGGAATAATGAGCAGTTCTTC. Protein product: CASSTGEGNNEQFF.

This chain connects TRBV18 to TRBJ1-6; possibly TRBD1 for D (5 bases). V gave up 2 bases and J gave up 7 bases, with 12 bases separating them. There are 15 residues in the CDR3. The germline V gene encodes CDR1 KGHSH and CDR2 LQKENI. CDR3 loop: CASSPLQGKNSPLHF. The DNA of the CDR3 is TGTGCCAGCTCACCATTGCAGGGAAAGAATTCACCCCTCCACTTT. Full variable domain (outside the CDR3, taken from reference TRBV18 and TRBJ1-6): NAGVMQNPRHLVRRRGQEARLRCSPMKGHSHVYWYRQLPEEGLKFMVYLQKENIIDESGMPKERFSAEFPKEGPSILRIQQVVRGDSAAYFCASSPLQGKNSPLHFGNGTRLTVT.

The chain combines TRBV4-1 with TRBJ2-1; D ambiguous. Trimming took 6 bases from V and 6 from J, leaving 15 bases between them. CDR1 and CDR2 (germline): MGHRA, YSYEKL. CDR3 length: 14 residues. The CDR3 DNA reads TGCGCCAGCAGATTCCCAGGACCCACCAATGAGCAGTTCTTC. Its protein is CASRFPGPTNEQFF.

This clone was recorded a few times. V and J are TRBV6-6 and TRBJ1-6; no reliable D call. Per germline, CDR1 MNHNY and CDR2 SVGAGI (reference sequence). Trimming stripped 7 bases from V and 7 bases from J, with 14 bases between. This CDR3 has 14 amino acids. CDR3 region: CASTQYSVNSPLHF. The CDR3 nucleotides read TGTGCCAGCACTCAGTACTCGGTAAATTCACCCCTCCACTTT.

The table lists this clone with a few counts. CDR3 DNA sequence: TGTGCCAGCAGCCAACTCACGGACAGGTCTGAAGCTTTCTTT. Translating gives CASSQLTDRSEAFF. The chain is built from TRBV14 and TRBJ1-1; 7 nucleotides line up with TRBD1. V lost 2 bases and J lost 6; bases outside the gene matches: 6. From germline, CDR1 is SGHDN and CDR2 FVKESK. The CDR3 is 14 residues long.

CDR3 region: CASSLDGIMNTEAFF. DNA for the CDR3: TGTGCCAGCAGCTTAGACGGCATCATGAACACTGAAGCTTTCTTT. This chain joins TRBV7-9 and TRBJ1-1; the D is unclear. The V and J ends lost 1 base and 0 bases respectively, with 9 bases between them. The CDR3 is 15 amino acids. Germline CDR1 reads SEHNR; CDR2 reads FQNEAQ (reference sequence).

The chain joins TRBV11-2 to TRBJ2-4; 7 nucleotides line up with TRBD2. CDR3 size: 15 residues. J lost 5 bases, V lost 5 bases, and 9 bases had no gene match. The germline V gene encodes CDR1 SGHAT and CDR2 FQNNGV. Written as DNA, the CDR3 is TGTGCCAGCAGCGTTAGCGGGTCTGCTCAAAACATTCAGTACTTC. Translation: CASSVSGSAQNIQYF.

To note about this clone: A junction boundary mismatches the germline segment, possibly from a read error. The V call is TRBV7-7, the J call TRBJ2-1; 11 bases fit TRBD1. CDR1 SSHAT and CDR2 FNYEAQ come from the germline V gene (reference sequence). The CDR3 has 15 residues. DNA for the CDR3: TGTGCTAGCAGCTTCGGGACAGGGGGATCGAATGAGCAGTTCTTC. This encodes CASSFGTGGSNEQFF.

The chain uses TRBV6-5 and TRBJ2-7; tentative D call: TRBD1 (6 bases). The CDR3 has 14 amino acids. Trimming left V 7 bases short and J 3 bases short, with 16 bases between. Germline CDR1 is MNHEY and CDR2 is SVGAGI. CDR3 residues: CASTLRKGGYEQYF. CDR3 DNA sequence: TGTGCCAGCACCTTACGGAAAGGGGGCTACGAGCAGTACTTC.

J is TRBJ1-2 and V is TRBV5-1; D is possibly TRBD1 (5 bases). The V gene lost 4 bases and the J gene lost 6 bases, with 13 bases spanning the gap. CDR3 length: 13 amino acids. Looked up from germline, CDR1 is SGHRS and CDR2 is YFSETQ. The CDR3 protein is CASSVMEGNGYTF. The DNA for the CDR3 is TGCGCCAGCAGCGTAATGGAGGGGAATGGCTACACCTTC.

The CDR3 is CASSATTGASTIEAFF. CDR3 DNA sequence: TGTGCCAGCAGTGCGACGACAGGGGCGTCAACAATTGAAGCTTTCTTT. The chain carries TRBV25-1 and TRBJ1-1; the match to TRBD1 covers 8 bases. V lost 4 bases, J lost 7 bases, and 14 bases stayed unmatched. The CDR3 runs 16 residues. Germline-derived CDR1 and CDR2 are MGHDK and SYGVNS.

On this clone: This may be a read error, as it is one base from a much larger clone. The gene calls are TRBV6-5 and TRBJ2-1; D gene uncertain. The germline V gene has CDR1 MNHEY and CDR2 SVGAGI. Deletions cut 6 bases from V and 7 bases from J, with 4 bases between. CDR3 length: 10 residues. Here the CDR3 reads CASRGNEQFF. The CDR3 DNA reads TGTGCCAGCAGGGGGAATGAGCAGTTCTTC.

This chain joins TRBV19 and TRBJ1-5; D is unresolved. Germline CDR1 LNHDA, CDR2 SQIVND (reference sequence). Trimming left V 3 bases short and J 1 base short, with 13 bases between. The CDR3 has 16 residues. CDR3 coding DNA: TGTGCCAGTAGTATGTTACCGGGCGCCAGCAATCAGCCCCAGCATTTT. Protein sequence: CASSMLPGASNQPQHF. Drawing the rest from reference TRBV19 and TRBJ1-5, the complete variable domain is DGGITQSPKYLFRKEGQNVTLSCEQNLNHDAMYWYRQDPGQGLRLIYYSQIVNDFQKGDIAEGYSVSREKKESFPLTVTSAQKNPTAFYLCASSMLPGASNQPQHFGDGTRLSIL.

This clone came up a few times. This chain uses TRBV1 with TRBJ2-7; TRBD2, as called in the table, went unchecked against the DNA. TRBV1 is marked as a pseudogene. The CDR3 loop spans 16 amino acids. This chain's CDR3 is CTSSHWPSGAPYEQYV. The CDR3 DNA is TGCACCAGCAGCCATTGGCCTAGCGGGGCCCCTTACGAGCAGTACGTC.